The rows below give T cell receptor beta chains drawn from one sample of a study of blood T cell repertoires in COVID-19. TCRdb keeps only in-frame clones here, not all; method: immunoSEQ multiplex PCR. The sample contains some 290,000 clones, just over 90% of which appear only once. Material for sequencing was PBMCs or T cells enriched from blood (not recorded which). The origin of the receptors is a woman aged 40 to 50 with acute COVID-19. Each CDR3 is given with its conserved first and last residue. Fields, in order: V gene, J gene, D gene, CDR3 protein. D genes are given only for firm matches.

>TRBV9|TRBJ1-2|TRBD1
CASSATGTGGEYYGYTF
>TRBV5-8|TRBJ1-6|TRBD1
CASTRTGGHYNSPLHF
>TRBV6-6|TRBJ1-1|NA
CASSPPRRGLNTEAFF
>TRBV6-5|TRBJ1-2|NA
CASGKPGLGYTF
>TRBV7-9|TRBJ2-7|TRBD2
CASTPTAGVHEQYF
>TRBV9|TRBJ2-7|TRBD2
CASSVGASGPYEQYF
>TRBV5-1|TRBJ1-4|TRBD1
CASSYGQGNEKLFF
>TRBV15|TRBJ2-2|NA
CATSRDYKETGELFF
>TRBV27|TRBJ2-3|TRBD2
CASSVAGGFTDTQYF
>TRBV2|TRBJ2-1|NA
CASSEALFILKSYNEQFF
>TRBV11-3|TRBJ2-2|NA
CASSSPEGRLIGELFF
>TRBV10-1|TRBJ2-7|TRBD2
CASSMTGTRSEQYF
>TRBV7-9|TRBJ1-6|NA
CASSLRDISPLHF
>TRBV5-1|TRBJ1-2|NA
CASSFEGDYGYTF
>TRBV3-1/TRBV3-2|TRBJ2-2|NA
CASSQGGRARGELFF
>TRBV19|TRBJ2-4|TRBD2
CASSFRLAGGNKNIQYF
>TRBV10-2|TRBJ2-2|TRBD1
CASRLQGAVGELFF
>TRBV9|TRBJ1-6|NA
CASSTRGSLGSPLHF